This TCR beta chain emerged from a study of blood T cell repertoires in COVID-19. Study-wide background: The United States, Italy and Spain provided the acute and convalescent COVID-19 samples. The cDNA or gDNA used as material had been derived from T cells, B-cell-depleted T cells, or PBMCs.

CDR1 and CDR2 from the germline V gene are SGHVS and FQNEAQ. V shed 5 bases and J shed 0 bases, with 17 bases lying between them. The CDR3 extends over 17 amino acids. Data came from immunoSEQ multiplex PCR; TCRdb stores just in-frame clones and leaves some out. The table has more than 55,000 clones, 80% to 95% seen once; the top ten hold 4.6%. V and J are TRBV7-8 and TRBJ1-5; D ambiguous. This receptor was identified in a man in his fifties or sixties with active COVID-19. Sequencing was done on a sample of peripheral blood. Written as DNA, the CDR3 is TGTGCCAGCAGCACCCGGGGAGCGGGGAATAGCAATCAGCCCCAGCATTTT. Its translation is CASSTRGAGNSNQPQHF.